These T cell receptor beta chains were read from a single sample in a study of T-cell memory formation after mild COVID-19. From the 5' RACE reads, TCRdb called clonotypes with MiXCR, one entry per CDR3 protein. The data show about 560,000 distinct CDR3 sequences, less than 25% seen once. Sequenced input: PBMCs or a T cell subset sorted from them (not recorded which). The receptors derive from an adult woman who had mild COVID-19 (a few samples of this study predate the infection). Cell type and time point are not known. Both conserved end residues are part of each CDR3. The order of the fields is D gene, V gene, clone size, J gene, CDR3 DNA, CDR3 protein. A D gene is named only where the DNA matches it firmly. A clone size is listed for some rows: how often the clone was seen (once, few, many), or a class if it is expanded.

D gene: -
V gene: TRBV5-6
clone size: -
J gene: TRBJ2-2
CDR3 DNA: TGTGCCAGCAGCGGGGACATATCTTACACCGGGGAGCTGTTTTTT
CDR3 protein: CASSGDISYTGELFF

D gene: -
V gene: TRBV6-2/TRBV6-3
clone size: -
J gene: TRBJ1-2
CDR3 DNA: TGTGCCAGCAGTCCCCCGCGGTTCGACTATGGCTACACCTTC
CDR3 protein: CASSPPRFDYGYTF

D gene: -
V gene: TRBV12-5
clone size: -
J gene: TRBJ1-1
CDR3 DNA: TGTGCTAGTGGGCCCCTATTGAACACTGAAGCTTTCTTT
CDR3 protein: CASGPLLNTEAFF

D gene: TRBD2
V gene: TRBV6-9
clone size: few
J gene: TRBJ2-1
CDR3 DNA: TGTGCCAGCAGTATGGGACTAGCGGGAGTCGGTGAGCAGTTCTTC
CDR3 protein: CASSMGLAGVGEQFF

D gene: TRBD2
V gene: TRBV9
clone size: -
J gene: TRBJ2-1
CDR3 DNA: TGTGCCAGCAGCGTAGCTAGCGGGGGGATAAACAATGAGCAGTTCTTC
CDR3 protein: CASSVASGGINNEQFF

D gene: -
V gene: TRBV2
clone size: -
J gene: TRBJ2-4
CDR3 DNA: TGTGCCAGCATTCCGAGGGGGGGCTCGAAGAGGGAGGACATTCAGTACTTC
CDR3 protein: CASIPRGGSKREDIQYF

D gene: TRBD1
V gene: TRBV6-1
clone size: -
J gene: TRBJ2-3
CDR3 DNA: TGTGCCAGCAGTGAAGTATACAGGGGAAACACAGATACGCAGTATTTT
CDR3 protein: CASSEVYRGNTDTQYF

D gene: -
V gene: TRBV25-1
clone size: -
J gene: TRBJ1-2
CDR3 DNA: TGTGCCAGCAGTGATGGAACAATCCCGGGGGTAGGGGGCTACACCTTC
CDR3 protein: CASSDGTIPGVGGYTF

D gene: TRBD1
V gene: TRBV5-1
clone size: many
J gene: TRBJ2-4
CDR3 DNA: TGCGCCAGCAGCCCGACAGGGGAGAAGGACATTCAGTACTTC
CDR3 protein: CASSPTGEKDIQYF

D gene: -
V gene: TRBV12-3/TRBV12-4
clone size: few
J gene: TRBJ2-7
CDR3 DNA: TGTGCCAGCAGTTTGGTTCTCCGCGGCTGGACCTACGAGCAGTACTTC
CDR3 protein: CASSLVLRGWTYEQYF

D gene: TRBD1
V gene: TRBV6-2/TRBV6-3
clone size: -
J gene: TRBJ2-1
CDR3 DNA: TGTGCCAGCCTTCCCATTGGGACAGGGAGAGCCGAGCAGTTCTTC
CDR3 protein: CASLPIGTGRAEQFF

D gene: -
V gene: TRBV3-1
clone size: -
J gene: TRBJ1-1
CDR3 DNA: TGTGCCAGCAGCCAAATCTCCACTGAAGCTTTCTTT
CDR3 protein: CASSQISTEAFF

D gene: -
V gene: TRBV6-5
clone size: few
J gene: TRBJ1-1
CDR3 DNA: TGTGCCAGCAGTAGGGGACCAGGGACGGCGAACACTGAAGCTTTCTTT
CDR3 protein: CASSRGPGTANTEAFF

D gene: -
V gene: TRBV4-3
clone size: -
J gene: TRBJ1-1
CDR3 DNA: TGCGCCAGCACCCCCCGACCGACGAACACTGAAGCTTTCTTT
CDR3 protein: CASTPRPTNTEAFF

D gene: -
V gene: TRBV7-2
clone size: -
J gene: TRBJ2-5
CDR3 DNA: TGTGCCAGCAGCCCTCGACAGGCAGGATCCCAGTACTTC
CDR3 protein: CASSPRQAGSQYF

D gene: -
V gene: TRBV6-1
clone size: few
J gene: TRBJ1-6
CDR3 DNA: TGTGCCAGCAGTGAAACCAGGGTTTGGTCACCCCTCCACTTT
CDR3 protein: CASSETRVWSPLHF

D gene: -
V gene: TRBV5-1
clone size: few
J gene: TRBJ2-2
CDR3 DNA: TGCGCCAGCAGCTTGCGTGGGATCCCGGGTACCGGGGAGCTGTTTTTT
CDR3 protein: CASSLRGIPGTGELFF

D gene: -
V gene: TRBV7-2
clone size: -
J gene: TRBJ2-2
CDR3 DNA: TGTGCCAGCAGCTTAGGACCTTGGGCCGGGGAGCTGTTTTTT
CDR3 protein: CASSLGPWAGELFF

D gene: -
V gene: TRBV5-1
clone size: -
J gene: TRBJ1-2
CDR3 DNA: TGCGCCAGCAGCTTGGAGGCGGTAAATGGCTACACCTTC
CDR3 protein: CASSLEAVNGYTF

D gene: -
V gene: TRBV4-1
clone size: few
J gene: TRBJ2-7
CDR3 DNA: TGCGCCAGCAGCCAAGACAGGGGCAACGAGCAGTACTTC
CDR3 protein: CASSQDRGNEQYF

D gene: TRBD2
V gene: TRBV5-1
clone size: few
J gene: TRBJ2-3
CDR3 DNA: TGCGCCAGCAGCCGGCCCCTAGCGGGACAATACACAGATACGCAGTATTTT
CDR3 protein: CASSRPLAGQYTDTQYF

D gene: TRBD1
V gene: TRBV27
clone size: -
J gene: TRBJ2-1
CDR3 DNA: TGTGCCAGCAGCCGACAGGGGGCGCGACGTTTAGCGGGAAACCACTACTACAATGAGCAGTTCTTC
CDR3 protein: CASSRQGARRLAGNHYYNEQFF

D gene: -
V gene: TRBV5-1
clone size: -
J gene: TRBJ2-1
CDR3 DNA: TGCGCCAGCAGCTACATTCCGCTAGTGGTCGGCTCCAATGAGCAGTTCTTC
CDR3 protein: CASSYIPLVVGSNEQFF

D gene: TRBD1
V gene: TRBV5-1
clone size: -
J gene: TRBJ2-7
CDR3 DNA: TGCGCCAGCGGCCGGGACAGGGGGGTCCAGGAGCAGTACTTC
CDR3 protein: CASGRDRGVQEQYF

D gene: TRBD1
V gene: TRBV20-1
clone size: few
J gene: TRBJ2-4
CDR3 DNA: TGCAGCACGACGAGGGGGCCCGACAAAAACATTCAGTACTTC
CDR3 protein: CSTTRGPDKNIQYF

D gene: -
V gene: TRBV27
clone size: -
J gene: TRBJ2-7
CDR3 DNA: TGTGCCAGCAGCCCACAGGGAGATTGGGTCTACGAGCAGTACTTC
CDR3 protein: CASSPQGDWVYEQYF

D gene: TRBD1
V gene: TRBV14
clone size: -
J gene: TRBJ1-1
CDR3 DNA: TGTGCCAGCAGCCAGTTCAGACAGGGGAACACTGAAGCTTTCTTT
CDR3 protein: CASSQFRQGNTEAFF

D gene: TRBD2
V gene: TRBV13
clone size: once
J gene: TRBJ2-2
CDR3 DNA: TGTGCCAGCAGCTCTAGTCTTAGGGGAGGGGCGGACACCGGGGAGCTGTTTTTT
CDR3 protein: CASSSSLRGGADTGELFF

D gene: -
V gene: TRBV3-1
clone size: -
J gene: TRBJ1-1
CDR3 DNA: TGTGCCAGCAGCCAAGAGATAGCCTTCACTGAAGCTTTCTTT
CDR3 protein: CASSQEIAFTEAFF

D gene: -
V gene: TRBV7-9
clone size: few
J gene: TRBJ2-7
CDR3 DNA: TGTGCCAGCAGCGCCCAGGGGATCTACGAGCAGTACTTC
CDR3 protein: CASSAQGIYEQYF

D gene: -
V gene: TRBV5-1
clone size: -
J gene: TRBJ1-1
CDR3 DNA: TGCGCCAGCAGCTCAAGGTCGGGGGTAACTGAAGCTTTCTTT
CDR3 protein: CASSSRSGVTEAFF

D gene: -
V gene: TRBV29-1
clone size: -
J gene: TRBJ2-2
CDR3 DNA: TGCAGCGCTTACACGAACACCGGGGAGCTGTTTTTT
CDR3 protein: CSAYTNTGELFF

D gene: TRBD2
V gene: TRBV12-3/TRBV12-4
clone size: many
J gene: TRBJ2-7
CDR3 DNA: TGTGCCAGCAGTCCTCGACTAGCGGGAGACGAGCAGTACTTC
CDR3 protein: CASSPRLAGDEQYF

D gene: -
V gene: TRBV7-2
clone size: few
J gene: TRBJ1-2
CDR3 DNA: TGTGCCAGCAGCTTAGCAGCCCACTTAGATGAAAACTATGGCTACACCTTC
CDR3 protein: CASSLAAHLDENYGYTF

D gene: -
V gene: TRBV4-2
clone size: -
J gene: TRBJ1-5
CDR3 DNA: TGTGCCAGCAGCCAGGAGGACAGAGACAATCAGCCCCAGCATTTT
CDR3 protein: CASSQEDRDNQPQHF

D gene: -
V gene: TRBV20-1
clone size: once
J gene: TRBJ2-3
CDR3 DNA: TGCAGTGCTTCGGACCCCTCCGGGTCAGATACGCAGTATTTT
CDR3 protein: CSASDPSGSDTQYF

D gene: TRBD1
V gene: TRBV7-9
clone size: few
J gene: TRBJ1-6
CDR3 DNA: TGTGCCAGCAGCTCCGGGACAGGGTATTCACCCCTCCACTTT
CDR3 protein: CASSSGTGYSPLHF

D gene: -
V gene: TRBV6-2/TRBV6-3
clone size: few
J gene: TRBJ2-2
CDR3 DNA: TGTGCCAGCAGTCGATTCGGGAGCTCCGGGGAGCTGTTTTTT
CDR3 protein: CASSRFGSSGELFF

D gene: TRBD2
V gene: TRBV5-1
clone size: few
J gene: TRBJ2-1
CDR3 DNA: TGCGCCAGCAGCCAAACCGGACTAGCGGATTACAATGAGCAGTTCTTC
CDR3 protein: CASSQTGLADYNEQFF

D gene: -
V gene: TRBV3-1
clone size: few
J gene: TRBJ1-1
CDR3 DNA: TGTGCCAGCAGCCAAGATATCAGGGCCATGAACACTGAAGCTTTCTTT
CDR3 protein: CASSQDIRAMNTEAFF

D gene: -
V gene: TRBV12-3/TRBV12-4
clone size: -
J gene: TRBJ2-1
CDR3 DNA: TGTGCCAGCCGGAGGGGACTGAATGAGCAGTTCTTC
CDR3 protein: CASRRGLNEQFF

D gene: TRBD2
V gene: TRBV6-5
clone size: few
J gene: TRBJ2-2
CDR3 DNA: TGTGCCAGCTATGCCGGGACTAGCGTCATCGGGGAGCTGTTTTTT
CDR3 protein: CASYAGTSVIGELFF

D gene: TRBD2
V gene: TRBV9
clone size: few
J gene: TRBJ2-2
CDR3 DNA: TGTGCCAGCAGCGTAGAAGAGGGGACAGGGGGGACTAGCGGGACAAACACCGGGGAGCTGTTTTTT
CDR3 protein: CASSVEEGTGGTSGTNTGELFF

D gene: TRBD2
V gene: TRBV6-6
clone size: -
J gene: TRBJ2-3
CDR3 DNA: TGTGCCAGCAGTCGACTAGCGGGAGTGGCAGATACGCAGTATTTT
CDR3 protein: CASSRLAGVADTQYF

D gene: -
V gene: TRBV7-9
clone size: -
J gene: TRBJ2-7
CDR3 DNA: TGTGCCAGCAGCTCTCGGGGGCACGAGCAGTACTTC
CDR3 protein: CASSSRGHEQYF

D gene: -
V gene: TRBV6-2/TRBV6-3
clone size: few
J gene: TRBJ2-5
CDR3 DNA: TGTGCCAGCAGTTTCGCAGGGGAAGAGACCCAGTACTTC
CDR3 protein: CASSFAGEETQYF

D gene: -
V gene: TRBV7-2
clone size: -
J gene: TRBJ2-1
CDR3 DNA: TGTGCCAGCAGCTTAAGGGTGGGACACCTCGGGTACAATGAGCAGTTCTTC
CDR3 protein: CASSLRVGHLGYNEQFF

D gene: TRBD2
V gene: TRBV7-9
clone size: -
J gene: TRBJ2-6
CDR3 DNA: TGTGCCACGAGGGTAGCGGGAGTCGGCTCTGGGGCCAACGTCCTGACTTTC
CDR3 protein: CATRVAGVGSGANVLTF

D gene: TRBD1
V gene: TRBV6-1
clone size: few
J gene: TRBJ1-6
CDR3 DNA: TGTGCCAGTGAAGACAGGGGAAGCTCCTATAATTCACCCCTCCACTTT
CDR3 protein: CASEDRGSSYNSPLHF